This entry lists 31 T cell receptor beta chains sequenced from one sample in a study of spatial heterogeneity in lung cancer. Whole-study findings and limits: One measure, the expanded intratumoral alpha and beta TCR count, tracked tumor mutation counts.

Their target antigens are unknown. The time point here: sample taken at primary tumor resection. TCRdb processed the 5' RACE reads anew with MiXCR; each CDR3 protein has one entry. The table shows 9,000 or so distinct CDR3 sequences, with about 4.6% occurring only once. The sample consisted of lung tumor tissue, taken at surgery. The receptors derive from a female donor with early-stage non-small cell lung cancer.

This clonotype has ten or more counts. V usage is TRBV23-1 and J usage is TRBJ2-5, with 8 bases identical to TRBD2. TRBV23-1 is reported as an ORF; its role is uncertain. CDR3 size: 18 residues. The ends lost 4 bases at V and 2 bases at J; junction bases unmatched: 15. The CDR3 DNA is TGCGCCAGCAGTCGACCCGGCGGGGCTAGCGGGCCACAAGAGACCCAGTACTTC. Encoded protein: CASSRPGGASGPQETQYF.

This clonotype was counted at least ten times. The CDR3 loop is CASSEYAGGGETQYF. As DNA, the CDR3 is TGTGCCAGCAGTGAATACGCGGGAGGGGGCGAGACCCAGTACTTC. The chain is built from TRBV25-1 and TRBJ2-5; 9 bases align to TRBD2. With V trimmed by 0 bases and J by 5 bases, 4 bases remained unmatched. CDR1 and CDR2 from the germline V gene are MGHDK and SYGVNS. The CDR3 length is 15 residues.

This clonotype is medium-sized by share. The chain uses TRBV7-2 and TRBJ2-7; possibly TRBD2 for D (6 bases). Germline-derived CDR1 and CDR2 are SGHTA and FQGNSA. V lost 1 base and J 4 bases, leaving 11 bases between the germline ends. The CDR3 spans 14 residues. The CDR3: CASSLGGTGYEQYF. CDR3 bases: TGTGCCAGCAGCTTAGGCGGGACCGGGTACGAGCAGTACTTC. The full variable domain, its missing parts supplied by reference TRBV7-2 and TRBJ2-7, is GAGVSQSPSNKVTEKGKDVELRCDPISGHTALYWYRQSLGQGLEFLIYFQGNSAPDKSGLPSDRFSAERTGGSVSTLTIQRTQQEDSAVYLCASSLGGTGYEQYFGPGTRLTVT.

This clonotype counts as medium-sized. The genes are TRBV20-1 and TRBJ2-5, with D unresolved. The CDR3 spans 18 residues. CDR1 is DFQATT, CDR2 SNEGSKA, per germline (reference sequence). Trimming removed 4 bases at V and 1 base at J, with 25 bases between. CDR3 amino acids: CSATLKRGPSSRQETQYF. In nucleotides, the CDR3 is TGCAGTGCTACTCTCAAACGCGGACCCTCGAGTCGCCAAGAGACCCAGTACTTC.

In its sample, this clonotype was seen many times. The CDR3 protein is CASSIYSANTGELFF. The CDR3 nucleotides read TGTGCCAGCAGCATCTATTCAGCCAACACCGGGGAGCTGTTTTTT. This sequence joins TRBV11-2 and TRBJ2-2; D uncertain. The germline gives CDR1 SGHAT, CDR2 FQNNGV. The CDR3 has 15 residues. The V and J ends lost 5 bases and 2 bases respectively, with 12 bases between them.

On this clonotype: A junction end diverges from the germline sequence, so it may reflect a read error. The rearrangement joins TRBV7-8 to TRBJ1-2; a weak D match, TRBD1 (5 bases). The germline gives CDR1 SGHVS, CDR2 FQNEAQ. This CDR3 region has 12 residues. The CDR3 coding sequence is TGTGCCAGCTCGAGAGGGGACTATGGCTACAACTTC. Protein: CASSRGDYGYNF.

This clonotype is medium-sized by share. CDR3 loop: CATSDTRGGEETQYF. The CDR3 DNA reads TGTGCCACCAGTGATACTAGGGGGGGGGAAGAGACCCAGTACTTC. The chain has TRBV24-1 and TRBJ2-5, with a possible D match to TRBD2 (7 bases). Germline CDR1 and CDR2: KGHDR and SFDVKD. V was trimmed by 3 bases and J by 3 bases, leaving 13 bases between them. This CDR3 comprises 15 residues.

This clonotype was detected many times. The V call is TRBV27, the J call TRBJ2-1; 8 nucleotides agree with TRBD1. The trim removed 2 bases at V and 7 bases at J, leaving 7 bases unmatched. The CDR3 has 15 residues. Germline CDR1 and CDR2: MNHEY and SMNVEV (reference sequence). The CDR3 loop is CASSLDRGGRNEQFF. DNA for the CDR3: TGTGCCAGCAGTTTAGACAGGGGAGGTCGGAATGAGCAGTTCTTC.

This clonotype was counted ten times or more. The CDR3 sequence is CSVGRLAFDEQFF. The CDR3 nucleotides are TGCAGCGTTGGACGACTAGCTTTCGATGAGCAGTTCTTC. V gene TRBV29-1 combines with J gene TRBJ2-1; 7 bases match TRBD2. J lost 8 bases, V lost 4 bases, and 8 bases had no gene match. The germline CDR1 and CDR2 sequences are SQVTM and ANQGSEA. The CDR3 is made up of 13 amino acids.

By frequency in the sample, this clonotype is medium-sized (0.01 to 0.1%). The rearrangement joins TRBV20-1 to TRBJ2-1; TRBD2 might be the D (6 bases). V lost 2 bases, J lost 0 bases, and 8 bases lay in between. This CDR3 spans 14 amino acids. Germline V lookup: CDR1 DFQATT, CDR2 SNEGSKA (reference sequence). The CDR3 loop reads CSARRGNSYNEQFF. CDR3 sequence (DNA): TGCAGTGCTAGACGCGGGAACTCCTACAATGAGCAGTTCTTC.

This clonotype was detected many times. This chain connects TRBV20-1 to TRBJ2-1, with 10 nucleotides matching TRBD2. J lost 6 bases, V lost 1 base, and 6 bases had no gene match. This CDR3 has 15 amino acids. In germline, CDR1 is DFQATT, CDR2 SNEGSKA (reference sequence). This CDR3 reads CSARGPTSGANEQFF. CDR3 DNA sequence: TGCAGTGCTAGAGGCCCAACTAGCGGGGCCAATGAGCAGTTCTTC.

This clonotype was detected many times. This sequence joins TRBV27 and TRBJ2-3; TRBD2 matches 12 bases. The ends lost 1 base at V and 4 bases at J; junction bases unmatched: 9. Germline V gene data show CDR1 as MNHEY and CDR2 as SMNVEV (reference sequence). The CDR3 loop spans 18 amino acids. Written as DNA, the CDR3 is TGTGCCAGCAGTTTATGCCTCCGACTAGCGGGAGAGGCAGATACGCAGTATTTT. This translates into CASSLCLRLAGEADTQYF.

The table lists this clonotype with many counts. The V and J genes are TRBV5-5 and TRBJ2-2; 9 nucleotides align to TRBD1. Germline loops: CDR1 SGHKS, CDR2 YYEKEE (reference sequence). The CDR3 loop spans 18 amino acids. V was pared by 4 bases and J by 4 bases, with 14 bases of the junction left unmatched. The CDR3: CASSTRNLGQGSTGELFF. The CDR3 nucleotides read TGTGCCAGCAGCACACGCAACCTGGGACAGGGATCCACCGGGGAGCTGTTTTTT.

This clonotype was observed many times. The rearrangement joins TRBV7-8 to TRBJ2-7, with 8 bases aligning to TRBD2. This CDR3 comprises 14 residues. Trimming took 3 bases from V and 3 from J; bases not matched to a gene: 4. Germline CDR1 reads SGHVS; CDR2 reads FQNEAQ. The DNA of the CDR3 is TGTGCCAGCAGCTTTAGCGGGATCCACTACGAGCAGTACTTC. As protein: CASSFSGIHYEQYF.

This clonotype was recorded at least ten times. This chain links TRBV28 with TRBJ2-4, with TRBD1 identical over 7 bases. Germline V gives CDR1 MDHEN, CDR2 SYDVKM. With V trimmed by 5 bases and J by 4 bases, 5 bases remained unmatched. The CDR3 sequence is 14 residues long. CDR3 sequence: CASSPGTVKNIQYF. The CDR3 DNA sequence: TGTGCCAGCAGTCCCGGGACAGTTAAAAACATTCAGTACTTC. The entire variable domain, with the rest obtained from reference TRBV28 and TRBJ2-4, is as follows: DVKVTQSSRYLVKRTGEKVFLECVQDMDHENMFWYRQDPGLGLRLIYFSYDVKMKEKGDIPEGYSVSREKKERFSLILESASTNQTSMYLCASSPGTVKNIQYFGAGTRLSVL.

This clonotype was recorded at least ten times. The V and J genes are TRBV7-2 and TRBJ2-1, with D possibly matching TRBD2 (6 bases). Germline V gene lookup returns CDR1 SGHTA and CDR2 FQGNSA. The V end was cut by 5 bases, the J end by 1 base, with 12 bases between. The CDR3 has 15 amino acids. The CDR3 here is CASSQWGTSYNEQFF. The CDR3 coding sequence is TGTGCCAGCAGCCAATGGGGGACTTCCTACAATGAGCAGTTCTTC.

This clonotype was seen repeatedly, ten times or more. The CDR3 sequence is CSAPRQSYNEQFF. The CDR3 DNA reads TGCAGTGCCCCTCGACAGTCTTACAATGAGCAGTTCTTC. This sequence joins TRBV20-1 and TRBJ2-1, with a tentative D call TRBD1 (5 bases). V was pared by 6 bases and J by 4 bases, with 13 bases between. This CDR3 has 13 residues. Germline V gene lookup returns CDR1 DFQATT and CDR2 SNEGSKA (reference sequence).

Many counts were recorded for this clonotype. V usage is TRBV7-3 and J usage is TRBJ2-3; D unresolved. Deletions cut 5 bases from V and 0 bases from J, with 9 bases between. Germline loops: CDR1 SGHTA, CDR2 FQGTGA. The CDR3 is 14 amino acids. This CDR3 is CASSPGPSTDTQYF. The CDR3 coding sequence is TGTGCCAGCAGCCCCGGCCCTAGCACAGATACGCAGTATTTT. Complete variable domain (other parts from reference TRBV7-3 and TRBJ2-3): GAGVSQTPSNKVTEKGKYVELRCDPISGHTALYWYRQSLGQGPEFLIYFQGTGAADDSGLPNDRFFAVRPEGSVSTLKIQRTERGDSAVYLCASSPGPSTDTQYFGPGTRLTVL.

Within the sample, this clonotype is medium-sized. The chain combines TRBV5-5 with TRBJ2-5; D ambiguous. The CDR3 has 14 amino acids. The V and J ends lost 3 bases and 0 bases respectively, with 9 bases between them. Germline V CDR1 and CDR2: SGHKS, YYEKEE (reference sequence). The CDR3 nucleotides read TGTGCCAGCAGCTCGGAGACTTACCAAGAGACCCAGTACTTC. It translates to CASSSETYQETQYF.

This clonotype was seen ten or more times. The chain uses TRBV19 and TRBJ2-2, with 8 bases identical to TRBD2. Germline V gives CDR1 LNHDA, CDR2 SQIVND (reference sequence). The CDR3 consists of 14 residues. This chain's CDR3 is CASQRREVTGELFF. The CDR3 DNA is TGTGCTAGTCAGCGGCGGGAGGTCACCGGGGAGCTGTTTTTT.

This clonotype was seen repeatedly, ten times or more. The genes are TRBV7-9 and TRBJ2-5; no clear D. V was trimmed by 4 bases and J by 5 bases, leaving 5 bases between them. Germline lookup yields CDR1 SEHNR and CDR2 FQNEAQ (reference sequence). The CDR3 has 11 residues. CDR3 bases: TGTGCCAGCAGCTCCACCGAGACCCAGTACTTC. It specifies CASSSTETQYF. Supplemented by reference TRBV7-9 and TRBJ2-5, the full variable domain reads DTGVSQNPRHKITKRGQNVTFRCDPISEHNRLYWYRQTLGQGPEFLTYFQNEAQLEKSRLLSDRFSAERPKGSFSTLEIQRTEQGDSAMYLCASSSTETQYFGPGTRLLVL.

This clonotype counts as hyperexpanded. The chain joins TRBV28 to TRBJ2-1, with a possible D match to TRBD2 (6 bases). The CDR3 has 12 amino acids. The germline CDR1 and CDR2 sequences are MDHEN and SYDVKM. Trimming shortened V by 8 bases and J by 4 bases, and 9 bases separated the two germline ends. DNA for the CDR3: TGTGCCAGCCGGGGGTTATACAATGAGCAGTTCTTC. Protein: CASRGLYNEQFF.

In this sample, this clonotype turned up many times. The CDR3 loop reads CSARALAGLYNEQFF. The CDR3 DNA follows: TGCAGTGCTAGGGCCCTAGCGGGACTTTACAATGAGCAGTTCTTC. The gene calls are TRBV20-1 and TRBJ2-1; TRBD2 agrees at 9 bases. The CDR3 is 15 amino acids. Germline V gene data show CDR1 as DFQATT and CDR2 as SNEGSKA (reference sequence). The J segment lost 4 bases and the V segment lost 3 bases, leaving 7 bases of the junction unmatched.

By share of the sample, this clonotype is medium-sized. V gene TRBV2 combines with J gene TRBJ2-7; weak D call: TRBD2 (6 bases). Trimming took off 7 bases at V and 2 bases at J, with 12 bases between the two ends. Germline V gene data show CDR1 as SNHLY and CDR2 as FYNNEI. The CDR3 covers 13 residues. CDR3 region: CASTGVVTYEQYF. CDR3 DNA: TGTGCCAGCACGGGGGTCGTGACCTACGAGCAGTACTTC.

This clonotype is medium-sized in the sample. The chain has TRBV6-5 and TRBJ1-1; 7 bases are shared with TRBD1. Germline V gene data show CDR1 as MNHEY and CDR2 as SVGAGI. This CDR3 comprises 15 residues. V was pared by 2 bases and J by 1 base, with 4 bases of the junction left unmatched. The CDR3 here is CASSYLTGPNTEAFF. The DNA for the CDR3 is TGTGCCAGCAGTTACCTGACAGGGCCGAACACTGAAGCTTTCTTT.

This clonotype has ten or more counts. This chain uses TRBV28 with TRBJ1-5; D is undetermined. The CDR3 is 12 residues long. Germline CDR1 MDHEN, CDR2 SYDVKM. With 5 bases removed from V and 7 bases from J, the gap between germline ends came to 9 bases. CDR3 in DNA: TGTGCCAGCAGTCCGGCTTGGCAGCCCCAGCATTTT. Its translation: CASSPAWQPQHF.

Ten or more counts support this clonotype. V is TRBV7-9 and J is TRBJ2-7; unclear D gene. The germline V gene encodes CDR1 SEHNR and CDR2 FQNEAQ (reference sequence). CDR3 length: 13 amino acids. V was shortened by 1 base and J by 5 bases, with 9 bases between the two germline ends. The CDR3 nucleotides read TGTGCCAGCAGCTTAGTGAATGTCCACGAGCAGTACTTC. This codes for CASSLVNVHEQYF.

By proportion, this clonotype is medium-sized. CDR3 amino acids: CASSPTMPGANVLTF. CDR3 nucleotides: TGTGCCAGCAGTCCCACCATGCCCGGGGCCAACGTCCTGACTTTC. The chain recombines TRBV12-3 or TRBV12-4 with TRBJ2-6; D remains unclear. V gave up 5 bases and J gave up 4 bases, with 12 bases separating them. The CDR3 is made up of 15 amino acids.

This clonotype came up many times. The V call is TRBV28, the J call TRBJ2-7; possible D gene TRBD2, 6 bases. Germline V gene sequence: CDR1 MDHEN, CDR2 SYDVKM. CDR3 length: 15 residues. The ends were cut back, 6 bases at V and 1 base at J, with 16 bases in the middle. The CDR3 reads CASRPTGLGSYEQYF. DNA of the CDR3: TGTGCCAGCAGACCCACGGGACTTGGTTCCTACGAGCAGTACTTC.

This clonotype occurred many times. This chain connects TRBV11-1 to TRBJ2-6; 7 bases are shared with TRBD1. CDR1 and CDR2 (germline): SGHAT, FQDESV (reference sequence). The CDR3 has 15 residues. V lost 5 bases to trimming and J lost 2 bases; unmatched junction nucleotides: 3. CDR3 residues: CASSRQGPGANVLTF. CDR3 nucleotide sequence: TGTGCCAGCAGCCGACAGGGTCCTGGGGCCAACGTCCTGACTTTC. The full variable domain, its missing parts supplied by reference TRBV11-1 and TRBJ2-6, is EAEVAQSPRYKITEKSQAVAFWCDPISGHATLYWYRQILGQGPELLVQFQDESVVDDSQLPKDRFSAERLKGVDSTLKIQPAELGDSAMYLCASSRQGPGANVLTFGAGSRLTVL.

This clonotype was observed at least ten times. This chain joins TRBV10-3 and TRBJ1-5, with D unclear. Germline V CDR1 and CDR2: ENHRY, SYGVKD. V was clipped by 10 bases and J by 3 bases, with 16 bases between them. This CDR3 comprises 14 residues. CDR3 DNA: TGTGCCACCCGACTGTCCGGGAACAATCAGCCCCAGCATTTT. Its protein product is CATRLSGNNQPQHF.